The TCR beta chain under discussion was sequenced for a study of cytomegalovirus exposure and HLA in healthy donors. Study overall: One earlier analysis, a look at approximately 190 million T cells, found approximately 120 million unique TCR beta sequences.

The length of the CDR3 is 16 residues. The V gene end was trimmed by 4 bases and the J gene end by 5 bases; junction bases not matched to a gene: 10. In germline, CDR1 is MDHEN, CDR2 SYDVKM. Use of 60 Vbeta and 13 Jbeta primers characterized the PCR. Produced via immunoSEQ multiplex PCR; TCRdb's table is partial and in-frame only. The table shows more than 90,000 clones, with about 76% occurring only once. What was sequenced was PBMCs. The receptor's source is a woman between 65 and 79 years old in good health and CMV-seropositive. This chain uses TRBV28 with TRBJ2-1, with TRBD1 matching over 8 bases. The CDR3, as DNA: TGTGCCAGCAGTTCACCCTGGACAGGGACGAACAATGAGCAGTTCTTC. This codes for CASSSPWTGTNNEQFF.